The clone carrying this T cell receptor (beta chain) has just a few counts. What it binds is unknown. The data were taken from a study of T-cell reconstitution after alpha-beta-depleted transplantation in children. Study-level results: Reportedly, only several hundred clones from non-depleted graft cells drove alpha-beta T-cell counts at about two months. Certain patients had high TCRbeta diversity at day 60, and it came from recipient T cells and thymic progenitors that survived. By one year post-transplant, T-cell counts and diversity largely arose from T cells that were newly produced.

Unique molecular identifiers featured in how the TCRbeta library was prepared. TCRdb re-analysed the PCR reads in MiXCR, keeping a single row per CDR3 protein. Among around 300,000 distinct CDR3 sequences listed, 11% were seen once. This CDR3 comprises 15 residues. Germline loops: CDR1 GTSNPN, CDR2 SVGIG (reference sequence). The V gene end was trimmed by 0 bases and the J gene end by 6 bases; junction bases not matched to a gene: 7. V usage is TRBV30 and J usage is TRBJ2-1, with 8 nucleotides matching TRBD1. Here the sequenced sample was peripheral blood, taken 180 days after TCRalphabeta/CD19-depleted stem cell transplant. This TCR derives from a male patient under 10 years old who had a stem cell transplant for chronic granulomatous disease, so the T cells may come from the graft donor. CDR3 sequence: CAWSVGDRWGNEQFF. CDR3 nucleotides: TGTGCCTGGAGTGTAGGGGACAGGTGGGGCAATGAGCAGTTCTTC.